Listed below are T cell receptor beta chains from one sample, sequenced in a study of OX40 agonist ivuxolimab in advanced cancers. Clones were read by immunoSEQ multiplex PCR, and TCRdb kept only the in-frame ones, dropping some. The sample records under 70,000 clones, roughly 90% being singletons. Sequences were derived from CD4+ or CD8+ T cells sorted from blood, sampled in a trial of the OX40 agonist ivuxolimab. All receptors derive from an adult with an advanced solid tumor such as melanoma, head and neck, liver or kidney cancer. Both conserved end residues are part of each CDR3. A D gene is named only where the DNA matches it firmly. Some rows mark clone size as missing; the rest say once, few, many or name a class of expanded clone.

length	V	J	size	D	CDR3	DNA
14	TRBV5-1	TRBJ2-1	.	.	CASTDWSSYNEQFF	TGCGCCAGCACGGACTGGAGCTCCTACAATGAGCAGTTCTTC
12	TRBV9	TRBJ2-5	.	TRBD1	CASSRQGETQYF	TGTGCCAGCAGCCGACAGGGAGAGACCCAGTACTTC
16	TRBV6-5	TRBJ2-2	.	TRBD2	CASSYWLAANTGELFF	TGTGCCAGCAGTTACTGGCTAGCGGCGAACACCGGGGAGCTGTTTTTT
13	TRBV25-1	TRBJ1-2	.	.	CASSQGTPLGYTF	TGTGCCAGCAGTCAGGGGACACCCCTTGGCTACACCTTC
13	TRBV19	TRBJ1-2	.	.	CASRNDRLGGYTF	TGTGCCAGTAGAAATGACAGGCTTGGTGGCTACACCTTC
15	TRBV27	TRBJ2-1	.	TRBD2	CASSWGLAGYNEQFF	TGTGCCAGCAGTTGGGGACTAGCGGGGTACAATGAGCAGTTCTTC
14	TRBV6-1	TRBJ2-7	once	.	CASSEGGSGYEQYF	TGTGCCAGCAGTGAGGGCGGCAGCGGCTACGAGCAGTACTTC
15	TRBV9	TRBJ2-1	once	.	CASSVGAGSGNEQFF	TGTGCCAGCAGCGTAGGGGCAGGCTCTGGCAATGAGCAGTTCTTC
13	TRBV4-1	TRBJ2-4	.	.	CASSQRDWDIQYF	TGCGCCAGCAGCCAGCGAGACTGGGACATTCAGTACTTC
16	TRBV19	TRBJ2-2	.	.	CASSIGGLASTGELFF	TGTGCCAGTAGTATAGGAGGGCTAGCGAGCACCGGGGAGCTGTTTTTT
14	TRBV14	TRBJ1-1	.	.	CASSQVPVNTEAFF	TGTGCCAGCAGCCAAGTTCCGGTGAACACTGAAGCTTTCTTT
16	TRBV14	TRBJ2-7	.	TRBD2	CASSQDPAGEDYEQYF	TGTGCCAGCAGCCAAGATCCAGCGGGGGAGGACTACGAGCAGTACTTC
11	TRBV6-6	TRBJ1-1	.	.	CASRGSWEAFF	TGTGCCAGCAGAGGATCCTGGGAAGCTTTCTTT
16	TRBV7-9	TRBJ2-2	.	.	CASSGHRDINTGELFF	TGTGCCAGCAGCGGCCACCGGGACATTAACACCGGGGAGCTGTTTTTT
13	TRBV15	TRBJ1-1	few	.	CATSRQENTEAFF	TGTGCCACCAGCAGACAGGAGAACACTGAAGCTTTCTTT
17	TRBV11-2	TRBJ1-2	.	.	CASSLDSVGRREGGYTF	TGTGCCAGCAGCTTAGATTCGGTTGGGCGCAGGGAGGGTGGCTACACCTTC
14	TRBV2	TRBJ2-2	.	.	CASRGGHSTGELFF	TGTGCCAGCAGGGGGGGACATTCGACCGGGGAGCTGTTTTTT
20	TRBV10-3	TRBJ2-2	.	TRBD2	CAISLTWGASGERNTGELFF	TGTGCCATCAGCCTCACCTGGGGGGCTAGCGGGGAAAGGAACACCGGGGAGCTGTTTTTT
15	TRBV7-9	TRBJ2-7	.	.	CASTQASGDRYEQYF	TGTGCCAGCACCCAGGCCTCAGGGGACCGCTACGAGCAGTACTTC
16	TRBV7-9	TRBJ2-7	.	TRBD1	CASSLAGQGGTYEQYF	TGTGCCAGCAGCTTAGCAGGACAGGGAGGAACCTACGAGCAGTACTTC
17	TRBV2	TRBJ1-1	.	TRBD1	CASSERRTGYLNTEAFF	TGTGCCAGCAGTGAACGGAGGACAGGATATTTGAACACTGAAGCTTTCTTT
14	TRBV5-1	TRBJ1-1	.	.	CASGHRDTLTEAFF	TGCGCCAGCGGGCACCGGGACACCCTAACTGAAGCTTTCTTT
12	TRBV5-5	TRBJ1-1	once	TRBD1	CASSGTALEAFF	TGTGCCAGCTCCGGGACAGCACTTGAAGCTTTCTTT
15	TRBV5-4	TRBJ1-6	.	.	CASSTRDPWNSPLHF	TGTGCCAGCAGCACTCGTGACCCGTGGAATTCACCCCTCCACTTT
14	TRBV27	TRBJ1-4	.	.	CASKGFPTNEKLFF	TGTGCCAGCAAGGGATTCCCAACTAATGAAAAACTGTTTTTT
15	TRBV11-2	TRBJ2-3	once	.	CASSIARGPADTQYF	TGTGCCAGCAGCATCGCCCGAGGCCCAGCAGATACGCAGTATTTT
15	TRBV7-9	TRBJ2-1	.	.	CASSLPHRLNNEQFF	TGTGCCAGCAGCTTACCCCACCGGCTAAACAATGAGCAGTTCTTC
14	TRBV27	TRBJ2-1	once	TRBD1	CASRGTGLDNEQFF	TGTGCCAGCAGGGGGACAGGCTTAGACAATGAGCAGTTCTTC
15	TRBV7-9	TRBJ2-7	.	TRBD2	CASSLLAGGPYEQYF	TGTGCCAGCAGCTTACTAGCGGGGGGCCCCTACGAGCAGTACTTC
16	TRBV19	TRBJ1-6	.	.	CASSMNSPSYNSPLHF	TGTGCCAGTAGTATGAACAGTCCCTCCTATAATTCACCCCTCCACTTT
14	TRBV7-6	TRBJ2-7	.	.	CASSARDSLTEQYF	TGTGCCAGCAGCGCCCGGGACTCACTGACAGAGCAGTACTTC
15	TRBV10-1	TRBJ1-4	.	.	CASSESTGRNEKLFF	TGCGCCAGCAGTGAGTCGACAGGACGTAATGAAAAACTGTTTTTT
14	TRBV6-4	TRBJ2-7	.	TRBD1	CASRWTGSTYEQYF	TGTGCCAGCAGATGGACAGGGTCCACCTACGAGCAGTACTTC